This entry is about one T cell receptor (beta chain). Antigen unknown. This record belongs to a study of T cell responses to AZD1222 COVID-19 vaccine. Profiling relied on immunoSEQ multiplex PCR, and the TCRdb table lists in-frame clones only, not all of them. The sample includes around 100,000 clones, 85% to 95% of them seen just once. The study's findings and limits: Along spike, vaccine-associated CD4 TCRs were found throughout, with dominance at 160-218 and 743-854. At baseline, seropositivity was found in only a handful of AZD1222 recipients.

The sample was peripheral blood, taken on day 0 of AZD1222 vaccination. The receptor comes from an adult in good health.

In nucleotides, the CDR3 is TGTGCCAGTAGTTCTCCAGGGGGCGGGAACACTGAAGCTTTCTTT. This translates into CASSSPGGGNTEAFF. This sequence joins TRBV19 and TRBJ1-1, with TRBD1 matching 8 bases. The trim removed 5 bases at V and 1 base at J, leaving 6 bases unmatched. The V gene's germline CDR1 is LNHDA and CDR2 SQIVND (reference sequence). This CDR3 has 15 amino acids.